The 24 T cell receptor beta chains below come from one sample, sequenced in a study of T cells in Graves' hyperthyroidism and ophthalmopathy. Amplified TCR beta CDR3 regions derived from RNA transcripts. Initially, a first-round RT-PCR of the TCR CDR3 employed the HTBI primer set. TCRdb re-called the multiplex PCR reads through MiXCR, storing one row per CDR3 protein. The sample has about 500,000 distinct CDR3 sequences; about 16% are singletons. Sequencing input: blood. These receptors all stem from a woman younger than 45 with Graves' ophthalmopathy.

This clonotype was seen many times. This sequence joins TRBV5-1 and TRBJ2-2, with D tentatively TRBD2 (5 bases). Germline V gene lookup returns CDR1 SGHRS and CDR2 YFSETQ. This CDR3 comprises 17 residues. The ends were cut back, 2 bases at V and 4 bases at J, with 18 bases in the middle. The CDR3, as DNA: TGCGCCAGCAGCTTACCGCAAAGCGGTTCGCTCACCGGGGAGCTGTTTTTT. It is translated as CASSLPQSGSLTGELFF.

A word on this clonotype: A much larger clone differs by one base, so this may be a read error. This chain connects TRBV7-2 to TRBJ2-7; 8 nucleotides match TRBD2. Germline V gene sequence: CDR1 SGHTA, CDR2 FQGNSA. The CDR3 totals 13 residues. The V segment lost 4 bases and the J segment 7 bases; nucleotides outside the gene matches: 6. Here the CDR3 reads CTSSSHPGGEQYF. For the CDR3, the DNA is TGTACCAGCAGCTCCCATCCGGGAGGGGAGCAGTACTTC.

This clonotype was counted many times. The chain carries TRBV3-1 and TRBJ1-4, with TRBD1 identical over 11 bases. This CDR3 region has 17 residues. CDR1 is LGHDT, CDR2 YNNKEL, per germline (reference sequence). V lost 2 bases and J lost 3; bases outside the gene matches: 5. The CDR3: CASSQWTGGAANEKLFF. CDR3 nucleotides: TGTGCCAGCAGCCAATGGACAGGGGGCGCTGCTAATGAAAAACTGTTTTTT.

This clonotype has ten or more counts. This chain connects TRBV28 to TRBJ1-2; TRBD1 aligns across 11 bases. Germline CDR1 MDHEN, CDR2 SYDVKM. The CDR3 has 15 amino acids. With 5 bases clipped from V and 5 bases from J, the junction kept 7 bases outside the gene matches. The CDR3 DNA sequence: TGTGCCAGCAGTCTCCGGGACAGGGGGTGGTATGGCTACACCTTC. This gives the protein CASSLRDRGWYGYTF.

The chain links TRBV27 to TRBJ2-2, with TRBD2 identical over 10 bases. The CDR3 totals 16 residues. Germline lookup yields CDR1 MNHEY and CDR2 SMNVEV (reference sequence). V lost 5 bases and J lost 8; bases outside the gene matches: 11. CDR3 sequence reads: CASSKPLAGAGGELFF. CDR3 nucleotide sequence: TGTGCCAGCAGTAAACCTCTAGCGGGAGCGGGTGGGGAGCTGTTTTTT.

This clonotype has ten or more counts. V gene TRBV3-1 combines with J gene TRBJ1-1; D is unresolved. CDR1 is LGHDT and CDR2 is YNNKEL in the germline V gene (reference sequence). Between the trimmed V and J ends, which lost 3 bases and 1 base, there was a span of 6 bases. The CDR3 covers 13 residues. The DNA for the CDR3 is TGTGCCAGCAGCCAGAAGGGGAACACTGAAGCTTTCTTT. Its translation: CASSQKGNTEAFF.

With regard to this clonotype: As the CDR3 is not closed by the conserved phenylalanine or tryptophan, this likely results from a read error. V and J are TRBV2 and TRBJ1-2; weak D call: TRBD1 (6 bases). Germline CDR1 is SNHLY and CDR2 is FYNNEI. This CDR3 region has 14 residues. Trimming left V 4 bases short and J 4 bases short, with 13 bases between. CDR3 coding DNA: TGTGCCAGCAGTGTGCAGGGGAAAGGCTATGGCTACACCCTC. It translates to CASSVQGKGYGYTL.

In regard to this clonotype: A single base separates this from a much larger clone, so it may be a read error. This rearrangement joins TRBV2 to TRBJ2-1, with 8 bases aligning to TRBD1. Germline V CDR1 and CDR2: SNHLY, FYNNEI. The CDR3 loop spans 15 amino acids. Losses at the gene ends were 4 bases for V and 1 base for J; bases not matched to a gene: 3. The CDR3 DNA sequence: TGTGCCAGCAGTGGGACAGGGTCTTCCTACAATGAGCAGTTCTTC. This encodes CASSGTGSSYNEQFF.

The chain is built from TRBV4-1 and TRBJ2-1; 9 nucleotides align to TRBD2. Germline assignment: CDR1 MGHRA and CDR2 YSYEKL. V lost 0 bases, J lost 5 bases, and 14 bases stayed unmatched. The CDR3 contains 19 residues. The CDR3: CASSQDPLGRTSVNNEQFF. In DNA, the CDR3 is TGCGCCAGCAGCCAAGATCCCTTGGGGAGGACTAGCGTAAACAATGAGCAGTTCTTC.

V gene TRBV10-3 combines with J gene TRBJ1-1, with TRBD1 as a possible D gene (5 bases). Germline lookup yields CDR1 ENHRY and CDR2 SYGVKD. V was shortened by 0 bases and J by 0 bases, with 8 bases between the two germline ends. The CDR3 consists of 15 residues. The CDR3 nucleotides read TGTGCCATCAGTGAGTCCCAGGGCTTGAACACTGAAGCTTTCTTT. Protein sequence: CAISESQGLNTEAFF.

This clonotype was counted ten times or more. In DNA form, the CDR3 reads TGTGCCAGCAGTTTCTGGGACTCGCACTACAATGAGCAGTTCTTC. As protein: CASSFWDSHYNEQFF. The chain combines TRBV28 with TRBJ2-1, with D maybe TRBD2 (6 bases). The CDR3 spans 15 residues. Germline V gene lookup returns CDR1 MDHEN and CDR2 SYDVKM. V was cut by 3 bases and J by 3 bases, with 12 bases left in between.

This clonotype was counted ten times or more. The V gene is TRBV28, the J gene TRBJ1-3; tentative D call: TRBD1 (5 bases). The germline gives CDR1 MDHEN, CDR2 SYDVKM. This CDR3 is 15 amino acids long. V lost 5 bases and J 4 bases, leaving 15 bases between the germline ends. The CDR3 DNA is TGTGCCAGCAGTCCCGGGACGGAGCAAGGAAACACCATATATTTT. Residues: CASSPGTEQGNTIYF.

This clonotype came up many times. The chain is built from TRBV14 and TRBJ2-1; TRBD1 agrees at 9 bases. The germline gives CDR1 SGHDN, CDR2 FVKESK. The J segment lost 3 bases and the V segment lost 4 bases, leaving 10 bases of the junction unmatched. The length of the CDR3 is 17 residues. CDR3 amino acids: CASSRTGGSPNYNEQFF. CDR3 DNA sequence: TGTGCCAGCAGCCGAACAGGGGGCTCACCTAACTACAATGAGCAGTTCTTC.

There are a few counts of this clonotype. This rearrangement joins TRBV19 to TRBJ1-2; perhaps TRBD1 as D (6 bases). This CDR3 spans 13 amino acids. Germline lookup yields CDR1 LNHDA and CDR2 SQIVND (reference sequence). V gave up 10 bases and J gave up 4 bases, with 16 bases separating them. The CDR3 is CATSWGAAYGYTF. The CDR3 DNA follows: TGTGCCACTTCGTGGGGGGCAGCCTATGGCTACACCTTC.

This clonotype was seen repeatedly, ten times or more. J is TRBJ2-3 and V is TRBV28; unclear D gene. V dropped 8 bases and J dropped 4 bases, with 7 bases sitting between them. Germline V lookup: CDR1 MDHEN, CDR2 SYDVKM. The CDR3 runs 11 residues. The CDR3 loop is CASGIADTQYF. The CDR3 DNA reads as TGTGCCAGCGGGATAGCAGATACGCAGTATTTT.

This clonotype was picked up a small number of times. The chain carries TRBV5-1 and TRBJ1-5, with D possibly matching TRBD1 (6 bases). V lost 4 bases to trimming and J lost 3 bases, with 11 bases between them. The germline gives CDR1 SGHRS, CDR2 YFSETQ. The CDR3 has 14 amino acids. CDR3 in amino acids: CASSHGTLNQPQHF. The CDR3 nucleotides are TGCGCCAGCAGCCACGGGACACTCAATCAGCCCCAGCATTTT.

This clonotype was seen more than once but under ten times. The rearrangement joins TRBV27 to TRBJ2-2; 13 bases line up with TRBD2. The ends lost 6 bases at V and 7 bases at J; junction bases unmatched: 5. The germline gives CDR1 MNHEY, CDR2 SMNVEV (reference sequence). The CDR3 sequence is 15 residues long. Written as DNA, the CDR3 is TGTGCCAGCAGAGGACTAGCGGGAGTGGGCGGGGAGCTGTTTTTT. Protein sequence: CASRGLAGVGGELFF.

This clonotype was seen many times. This chain connects TRBV7-8 to TRBJ2-3; TRBD2 agrees at 7 bases. The CDR3 sequence is 19 residues long. The germline CDR1 and CDR2 sequences are SGHVS and FQNEAQ. The V gene end was trimmed by 1 base and the J gene end by 1 base; junction bases not matched to a gene: 14. The CDR3 reads CASSLGWGVSGRRTDTQYF. The CDR3 DNA reads as TGTGCCAGCAGCTTAGGGTGGGGTGTTAGCGGGCGACGCACAGATACGCAGTATTTT.

This clonotype has at least ten counts. The chain couples TRBV5-1 to TRBJ2-1; D possibly uses TRBD1 or TRBD2 (6 bases each). The CDR3 is made up of 14 amino acids. The V gene's germline CDR1 is SGHRS and CDR2 YFSETQ. V was clipped by 0 bases and J by 5 bases, with 9 bases between them. CDR3 bases: TGCGCCAGCAGCTTGGGGGGGGCTAACAATGAGCAGTTCTTC. Translated, it gives CASSLGGANNEQFF.

This clonotype appeared many times. The rearrangement links TRBV3-1 to TRBJ2-7, with 7 bases that match TRBD2. Germline trimming cut 5 bases from V and 5 bases from J; bases unmatched to any gene: 6. Germline CDR1 LGHDT, CDR2 YNNKEL (reference sequence). This CDR3 is 13 amino acids long. In nucleotides, the CDR3 is TGTGCCAGCAGCGCGGGGGTCCTAAACGAGCAGTACTTC. Amino acids: CASSAGVLNEQYF.

This clonotype is a singleton in its sample. V is TRBV12-5 and J is TRBJ2-1; perhaps D is TRBD1 or TRBD2 (6 bases each). Trimming stripped 0 bases from V and 9 bases from J, with 18 bases between. Germline V lookup: CDR1 LGHNT, CDR2 FRNRAP. The CDR3 has 16 amino acids. CDR3 region: CASGLVRRGVGSEQFF. The CDR3, as DNA: TGTGCTAGTGGTTTGGTGAGGAGGGGGGTAGGTAGTGAGCAGTTCTTC. Combining the CDR3 with reference TRBV12-5 and TRBJ2-1 gives the whole variable domain DARVTQTPRHKVTEMGQEVTMRCQPILGHNTVFWYRQTMMQGLELLAYFRNRAPLDDSGMPKDRFSAEMPDATLATLKIQPSEPRDSAVYFCASGLVRRGVGSEQFFGPGTRLTVL.

At least ten counts were recorded for this clonotype. The CDR3 loop reads CASSYVTEAFF. In DNA, the CDR3 is TGTGCCAGCAGTTATGTCACTGAAGCTTTCTTT. The chain combines TRBV28 with TRBJ1-1; D unresolved. The CDR3 contains 11 residues. Germline CDR1 and CDR2: MDHEN and SYDVKM. V was shortened by 4 bases and J by 4 bases, with 4 bases between the two germline ends.

At least ten counts were recorded for this clonotype. J is TRBJ2-1 and V is TRBV11-2; D is undetermined. The ends were cut back, 0 bases at V and 0 bases at J, with 12 bases in the middle. The CDR3 totals 17 residues. CDR1 SGHAT and CDR2 FQNNGV come from the germline V gene. Here the CDR3 reads CASSLEIRVSSYNEQFF. CDR3 bases: TGTGCCAGCAGCTTAGAGATTAGGGTGAGCTCCTACAATGAGCAGTTCTTC.

The rearrangement joins TRBV20-1 to TRBJ2-1, with D maybe TRBD2 (6 bases). The CDR3 has 15 amino acids. Germline V gene data show CDR1 as DFQATT and CDR2 as SNEGSKA (reference sequence). V lost 4 bases, J lost 10 bases, and 23 bases lay in between. The CDR3 loop is CSATPEGSMQWEQFF. DNA of the CDR3: TGCAGTGCTACCCCGGAGGGTTCAATGCAATGGGAGCAGTTCTTC.